This T cell receptor (beta chain) was observed in a study of blood T cell repertoires in COVID-19 (TCRdb year 2020). About the study as a whole: Collaborator samples came from the United States, Italy and Spain and covered acute and convalescent phases of COVID-19. Subjects who had been exposed to COVID-19, were actively infected with it, or had recovered from it provided the deeply sampled blood TCRbeta repertoires that made up the dataset. The material from the prospective study consisted of cDNA or gDNA derived from T cells, B-cell-depleted T cells, or PBMCs. A de-identified subject ID, COVID-19 status, age in years and sex were almost always included in the sample metadata. Samples came from the ongoing ImmuneRACE study (first 160 participants) plus 1,254 subjects from 6 global collaborators. Where available, HLA class I and class II types were obtained from metadata supplied by the sample provider rather than from assay-based typing. The repertoires were released in a freely available public database intended as a resource for research on the immune response to SARS-CoV-2.

The immunoSEQ Assay, a bias-controlled multiplex PCR, was used to amplify TCRbeta CDR3 regions from genomic DNA. From the authors' description of their analysis: The number of nucleated cells in each sample was estimated by amplification of reference gene primers within the assay. To quantify the absolute abundance of each unique TCRbeta CDR3 rearrangement, sequence reads were collapsed and filtered. For each sample, productive Simpson clonality was calculated as the square root of Simpson's diversity index across productive rearrangements. Sourced from immuneACCESS, this table was stored by TCRdb with only in-frame sequences that have V and J called. A share of the clones is absent; for the studies checked, an unresolved V gene accounts for under half, and the remainder has no known explanation. V, J and clone size are taken as reported in that table, and D and trimming were inferred from the DNA itself. The sample records about 69,000 clones, approximately 86% of which are singletons. The ten largest clones take up 16% of the sample.

This clone was observed a handful of times. Its antigen specificity is not known. The sample holds no much larger clone one base away, and base qualities are not on file. In Seattle, one collaborating source enrolled patients while the infection was active and tracked those patients longitudinally over the course of disease. Each collaborating institution followed its own protocols to collect whole blood in K2EDTA tubes. For TCRbeta analysis, collaborators shipped samples in one of three forms: frozen whole blood, isolated PBMCs, or DNA extracted from either of those sample types. As encoded in the germline V gene (reference sequence), CDR1 is LGHDT while CDR2 is YNNKEL. Its CDR3 holds 15 amino acids, cysteine through phenylalanine. The DNA shown is the 45-base CDR3, in frame from base 1. Between the V and J ends, shortened by 0 bases and 5 bases respectively, the junction contains 13 bases. Study-wide findings and limitations: How much clinical and demographic metadata was included differed by source and by participant, and the metadata was provided uncurated.

The sample was peripheral blood. The rearrangement joined TRBV3-1 (or the pseudogene TRBV3-2) to TRBJ1-1, and possibly TRBD1, on 6 matching bases. This TCR derives from a man aged 40-49 years with COVID-19, enrolled during active disease. The CDR3: CASSQEGGRITEAFF. The bases are TGTGCCAGCAGCCAAGAGGGGGGGCGTATAACTGAAGCTTTCTTT.